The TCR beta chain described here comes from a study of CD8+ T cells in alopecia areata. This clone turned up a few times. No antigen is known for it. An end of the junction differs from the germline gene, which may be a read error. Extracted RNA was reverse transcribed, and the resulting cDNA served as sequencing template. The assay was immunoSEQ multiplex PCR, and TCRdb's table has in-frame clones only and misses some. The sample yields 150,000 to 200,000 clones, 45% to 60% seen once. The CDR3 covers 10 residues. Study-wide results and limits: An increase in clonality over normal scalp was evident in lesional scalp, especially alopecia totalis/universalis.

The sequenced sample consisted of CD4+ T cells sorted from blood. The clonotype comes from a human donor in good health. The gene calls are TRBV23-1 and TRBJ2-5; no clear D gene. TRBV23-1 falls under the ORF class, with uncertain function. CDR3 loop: CASSQSIPDF. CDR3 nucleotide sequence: TGCGCCAGCAGTCAATCGATCCCGGACTTC.